The 9 T cell receptor beta chains below all came from one sample that was sequenced in a study of cytomegalovirus exposure and HLA in healthy donors. PCR involved 60 Vbeta and 13 Jbeta primers. TCRdb keeps only in-frame clones here, not all; method: immunoSEQ multiplex PCR. The top ten hold approximately 0.9% of the sample, which has under 150,000 clones, around 77% seen once. Specimen: PBMCs. These receptors all come from an older woman in good health and CMV-seronegative.

V gene TRBV28 combines with J gene TRBJ1-4; 8 bases match TRBD1. The CDR3 is 14 amino acids. CDR1 is MDHEN, CDR2 SYDVKM, per germline. V shed 3 bases, J shed 7 bases, and the junction held 4 bases outside the gene matches. The CDR3 region is CASSFAGGLEKLFF. The CDR3 DNA reads TGTGCCAGCAGTTTCGCAGGGGGCCTTGAAAAACTGTTTTTT. The full variable domain, rest sourced from reference TRBV28 and TRBJ1-4, is DVKVTQSSRYLVKRTGEKVFLECVQDMDHENMFWYRQDPGLGLRLIYFSYDVKMKEKGDIPEGYSVSREKKERFSLILESASTNQTSMYLCASSFAGGLEKLFFGSGTQLSVL.

This chain joins TRBV28 and TRBJ1-5; perhaps TRBD1 as D (5 bases). V was trimmed by 7 bases and J by 0 bases, leaving 13 bases between them. Germline V gene data show CDR1 as MDHEN and CDR2 as SYDVKM. The CDR3 has 15 residues. The CDR3 sequence is CASITRGTSNQPQHF. The CDR3 DNA is TGTGCCAGCATCACGCGGGGGACTAGCAATCAGCCCCAGCATTTT.

The gene calls are TRBV2 and TRBJ1-2; the D is unclear. V lost 4 bases and J 7 bases, leaving 19 bases between the germline ends. Germline CDR1 SNHLY, CDR2 FYNNEI. CDR3 length: 15 amino acids. CDR3 sequence reads: CASSGSPSLGGGYTF. CDR3 nucleotide sequence: TGTGCCAGCAGTGGATCTCCGTCCCTTGGCGGTGGCTACACCTTC.

V is TRBV30 and J is TRBJ2-7; 9 positions match TRBD1. Trimming at V came to 4 bases and at J to 3 bases, leaving 4 bases not matched to a gene. The CDR3 has 13 amino acids. Germline V gene sequence: CDR1 GTSNPN, CDR2 SVGIG (reference sequence). The CDR3 protein is CAWTSGQGYEQYF. CDR3 bases: TGTGCCTGGACCTCGGGACAGGGCTACGAGCAGTACTTC.

The genes are TRBV14 and TRBJ2-5; 13 bases align to TRBD2. This CDR3 has 17 amino acids. V trimming: 4 bases; J trimming: 2 bases; junction bases outside the gene matches: 7. Per the germline V gene, CDR1 is SGHDN and CDR2 is FVKESK. The CDR3 nucleotides read TGTGCCAGCAGCCTACGATTGGGACTAGCGGGGCAAGAGACCCAGTACTTC. Residues: CASSLRLGLAGQETQYF.

This clone has more than one count but fewer than ten. This sequence joins TRBV27 and TRBJ2-1; no definite D call. Germline lookup yields CDR1 MNHEY and CDR2 SMNVEV (reference sequence). V lost 8 bases to trimming and J lost 6 bases, with 14 bases between them. The CDR3 length is 13 residues. The CDR3 region has the DNA TGTGCCAGCTCACGGGTGCCCCTCAATGAGCAGTTCTTC. This encodes CASSRVPLNEQFF.

The rearrangement uses TRBV14 and TRBJ2-7; weak D call: TRBD1 (5 bases). The CDR3 loop spans 15 amino acids. Deletions cut 3 bases from V and 8 bases from J, with 20 bases between. Germline CDR1 SGHDN, CDR2 FVKESK. The CDR3 protein is CASSHMATTGIKQYF. The CDR3 DNA is TGTGCCAGCAGCCACATGGCCACCACAGGTATAAAGCAGTACTTC.

The CDR3 sequence is CASSPSSRTVVGYTF. As DNA, the CDR3 is TGTGCCAGCAGCCCCTCAAGCAGGACAGTTGTTGGCTACACCTTC. The V call is TRBV5-6, the J call TRBJ1-2; D possibly corresponds to TRBD1 (6 bases). Per the germline V gene, CDR1 is SGHDT and CDR2 is YYEEEE. This CDR3 contains 15 residues. The germline V and J ends were trimmed by 4 bases and 7 bases, with 20 bases remaining between them.

This clone turned up a few times. The chain recombines TRBV5-8 with TRBJ1-4; TRBD1 matches 11 bases. V lost 4 bases to trimming and J lost 0 bases; unmatched junction nucleotides: 8. The CDR3 extends over 18 amino acids. Per the germline V gene, CDR1 is SGHTS and CDR2 is YDEGEE. Written as DNA, the CDR3 is TGTGCCAGCAGCCCACCAACGGGACAGGGGGCAACTAATGAAAAACTGTTTTTT. Translation: CASSPPTGQGATNEKLFF.